One and the same sample provided the 15 T cell receptor beta chains below, sequenced in a study of beta chain features in type 1 diabetes (dated by TCRdb to 2016 to 2018). The library was prepared using the immunoSEQ multiplex PCR assay. The High Capacity cDNA Reverse Transcription Kit was used to reverse transcribe all of the isolated RNA, meaning that expressed TCRB transcripts were what got sequenced. TCRdb obtained this table from immuneACCESS and retained in-frame rearrangements with V and J assigned. These tables miss some clones; where compared with another copy, unresolved V genes account for less than half of the shortfall, and the remainder is unexplained. This sample holds over 150,000 clones; about 8.1% were observed only once. The ten biggest clones cover 0.65% of the sample. Sequenced sample: central memory CD4+ T cells from blood. All receptors derive from a man aged 18 to 29 in good health.

This clone turned up a few times. The genes are TRBV5-4 and TRBJ2-7; 7 bases match TRBD1. Trimming at V came to 3 bases and at J to 3 bases, leaving 9 bases not matched to a gene. Germline V gene data show CDR1 as SGHNT and CDR2 as YYREEE (reference sequence). CDR3 length equals 15 residues. CDR3 DNA: TGTGCCAGCAGCTCCCGGACAGGTAGTCACTACGAGCAGTACTTC. Residues: CASSSRTGSHYEQYF.

This clone was observed a handful of times. V gene TRBV2 combines with J gene TRBJ2-2, with D perhaps matching TRBD2 (6 bases). The CDR3 has 13 amino acids. The germline gives CDR1 SNHLY, CDR2 FYNNEI. The V and J ends lost 8 bases and 7 bases respectively, with 14 bases between them. Here the CDR3 DNA reads TGTGCCAGCTCGGATCTGGAGGGCGGGGAGCTGTTTTTT. Amino acid sequence: CASSDLEGGELFF.

V gene TRBV9 combines with J gene TRBJ1-2; 7 bases align to TRBD1. This CDR3 comprises 15 residues. The junction had 6 bases not matched to a gene; V was cut back by 0 bases and J by 4 bases. Germline CDR1 is SGDLS and CDR2 is YYNGEE. The CDR3 here is CASSVDGQVTYGYTF. CDR3 coding DNA: TGTGCCAGCAGCGTAGACGGACAGGTGACCTATGGCTACACCTTC.

The chain links TRBV4-3 to TRBJ1-2, with a weak D call TRBD1 (6 bases). This CDR3 is built from 14 residues. Trimming cost V 3 bases and J 6 bases, with 14 bases left between them. Germline CDR1 LGHNA, CDR2 YSLEER. CDR3: CASSQNRDIDGYTF. CDR3 DNA sequence: TGCGCCAGCAGCCAGAACCGGGACATCGATGGCTACACCTTC.

The table lists this clone with a few counts. V gene TRBV6-1 combines with J gene TRBJ2-1; 10 nucleotides align to TRBD2. Germline V gene lookup returns CDR1 MNHNS and CDR2 SASEGT. This CDR3 region has 13 residues. The trim removed 7 bases at V and 10 bases at J, leaving 7 bases unmatched. The DNA of the CDR3 is TGTGCCAGCAACGAGCGGGAGGGACTCGAGCAGTTCTTC. Encoded protein: CASNEREGLEQFF.

This clone was counted ten times or more. This chain connects TRBV18 to TRBJ1-4; tentatively, D is TRBD1 (5 bases). The ends were cut back, 4 bases at V and 5 bases at J, with 11 bases in the middle. The germline V gene encodes CDR1 KGHSH and CDR2 LQKENI. This CDR3 has 14 amino acids. The CDR3 here is CASSLDIVNEKLFF. The DNA of the CDR3 is TGTGCCAGCTCACTGGACATTGTCAATGAAAAACTGTTTTTT.

The chain has TRBV5-1 and TRBJ1-6; 8 nucleotides align to TRBD1. The germline gives CDR1 SGHRS, CDR2 YFSETQ. V trimming: 0 bases; J trimming: 0 bases; junction bases outside the gene matches: 2. The CDR3 runs to 17 residues. The CDR3 coding sequence is TGCGCCAGCAGCTTGGGACAGGGGAGCTCCTATAATTCACCCCTCCACTTT. Its protein product is CASSLGQGSSYNSPLHF.

The CDR3 reads CASTRPGAYEQYF. CDR3 DNA sequence: TGTGCCAGCACCCGCCCCGGGGCCTACGAGCAGTACTTC. The chain is built from TRBV28 and TRBJ2-7; a weak D match, TRBD2 (5 bases). This CDR3 comprises 13 residues. Per the germline V gene, CDR1 is MDHEN and CDR2 is SYDVKM. Trimming shortened V by 7 bases and J by 2 bases, and 12 bases separated the two germline ends.

This clone was seen only a few times. V and J are TRBV7-2 and TRBJ1-1; D is perhaps TRBD1 (5 bases). Trimming pared 2 bases from V and 3 bases from J, leaving 13 bases between. In germline, CDR1 is SGHTA, CDR2 FQGNSA. There are 15 residues in the CDR3. The CDR3 coding sequence is TGTGCCAGCAGCTTATATTACCGGGGGGACACTGAAGCTTTCTTT. Encoded protein: CASSLYYRGDTEAFF. Together with reference TRBV7-2 and TRBJ1-1, the CDR3 gives the full variable domain: GAGVSQSPSNKVTEKGKDVELRCDPISGHTALYWYRQSLGQGLEFLIYFQGNSAPDKSGLPSDRFSAERTGGSVSTLTIQRTQQEDSAVYLCASSLYYRGDTEAFFGQGTRLTVV.

The V gene is TRBV10-3, the J gene TRBJ2-7; TRBD2 matches 13 bases. J was trimmed by 2 bases and V by 5 bases; bases with no gene match: 12. The CDR3 extends over 18 amino acids. The germline V gene has CDR1 ENHRY and CDR2 SYGVKD. This CDR3 reads CAISPSAGLAGDPYEQYF. CDR3 in DNA: TGTGCCATCAGTCCCTCAGCCGGACTAGCGGGGGATCCCTACGAGCAGTACTTC.

The rearrangement joins TRBV9 to TRBJ2-7, with TRBD2 identical over 8 bases. This CDR3 contains 15 residues. With V trimmed by 4 bases and J by 4 bases, 10 bases remained unmatched. In germline, CDR1 is SGDLS, CDR2 YYNGEE. The CDR3 DNA sequence: TGTGCCAGCAGCCCGCCCGGGAGGGCCCCATACGAGCAGTACTTC. Translated, it gives CASSPPGRAPYEQYF. The variable domain in full, with the rest retrieved from reference TRBV9 and TRBJ2-7, is DSGVTQTPKHLITATGQRVTLRCSPRSGDLSVYWYQQSLDQGLQFLIQYYNGEERAKGNILERFSAQQFPDLHSELNLSSLELGDSALYFCASSPPGRAPYEQYFGPGTRLTVT.

CDR3 amino acids: CATSRDRGATEAFF. In DNA, the CDR3 is TGTGCCACCAGCAGGGACAGGGGAGCCACTGAAGCTTTCTTT. This chain links TRBV15 with TRBJ1-1; 9 bases map to TRBD1. Germline V lookup: CDR1 LNHNV, CDR2 YYDKDF (reference sequence). Trimming cost V 3 bases and J 4 bases; bases outside gene matches: 3. This CDR3 is 14 amino acids long.

This clone was detected only a few times. The V and J genes are TRBV5-1 and TRBJ1-2; 10 nucleotides agree with TRBD1. This CDR3 is built from 14 residues. CDR1 and CDR2 (germline): SGHRS, YFSETQ. After removal of 3 bases from V and 7 bases from J, the junction contained 6 bases not matched to a gene. The CDR3 here is CASSSGQGFGGYTF. The CDR3 DNA sequence: TGCGCCAGCAGCTCGGGACAGGGGTTCGGTGGCTACACCTTC. The variable domain in full, completed from reference TRBV5-1 and TRBJ1-2, reads KAGVTQTPRYLIKTRGQQVTLSCSPISGHRSVSWYQQTPGQGLQFLFEYFSETQRNKGNFPGRFSGRQFSNSRSEMNVSTLELGDSALYLCASSSGQGFGGYTFGSGTRLTVV.

The chain recombines TRBV5-1 with TRBJ2-5; 12 bases agree with TRBD2. J was trimmed by 5 bases and V by 3 bases; bases with no gene match: 5. This CDR3 contains 15 residues. Germline values: CDR1 SGHRS, CDR2 YFSETQ. CDR3 protein: CASSWRTSGTETQYF. The DNA of the CDR3 is TGCGCCAGCAGCTGGAGGACTAGCGGGACGGAGACCCAGTACTTC.

V usage is TRBV28 and J usage is TRBJ2-7, with D tentatively TRBD1 (6 bases). The CDR3 consists of 14 residues. The V gene lost 8 bases and the J gene lost 5 bases, with 19 bases spanning the gap. From germline, CDR1 is MDHEN and CDR2 SYDVKM. CDR3 in amino acids: CASPPGRGSHEQYF. CDR3 bases: TGTGCCAGCCCACCCGGCAGGGGTAGCCACGAGCAGTACTTC.